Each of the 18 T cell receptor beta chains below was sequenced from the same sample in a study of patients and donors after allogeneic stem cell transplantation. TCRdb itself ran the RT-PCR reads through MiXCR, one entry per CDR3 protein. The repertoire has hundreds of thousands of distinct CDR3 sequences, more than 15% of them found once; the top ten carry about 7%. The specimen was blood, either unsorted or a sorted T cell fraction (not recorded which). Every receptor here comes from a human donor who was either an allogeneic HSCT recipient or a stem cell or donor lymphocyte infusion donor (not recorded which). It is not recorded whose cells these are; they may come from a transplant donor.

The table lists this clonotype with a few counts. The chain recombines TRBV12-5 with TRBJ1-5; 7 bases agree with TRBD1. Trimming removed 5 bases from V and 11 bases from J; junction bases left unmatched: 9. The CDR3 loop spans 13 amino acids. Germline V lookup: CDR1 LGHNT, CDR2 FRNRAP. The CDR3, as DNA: TGTGCTAGTGGTCCCCAGGGGGGTGGGACCCAGCATTTT. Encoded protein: CASGPQGGGTQHF.

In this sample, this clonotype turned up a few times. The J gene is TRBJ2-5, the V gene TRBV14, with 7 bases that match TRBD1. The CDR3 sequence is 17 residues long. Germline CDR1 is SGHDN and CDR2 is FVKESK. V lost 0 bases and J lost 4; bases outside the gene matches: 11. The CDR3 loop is CASSQEPGQCSPETQYF. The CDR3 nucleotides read TGTGCCAGCAGCCAAGAACCGGGACAGTGTTCTCCAGAGACCCAGTACTTC. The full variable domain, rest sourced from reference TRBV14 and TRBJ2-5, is EAGVTQFPSHSVIEKGQTVTLRCDPISGHDNLYWYRRVMGKEIKFLLHFVKESKQDESGMPNNRFLAERTGGTYSTLKVQPAELEDSGVYFCASSQEPGQCSPETQYFGPGTRLLVL.

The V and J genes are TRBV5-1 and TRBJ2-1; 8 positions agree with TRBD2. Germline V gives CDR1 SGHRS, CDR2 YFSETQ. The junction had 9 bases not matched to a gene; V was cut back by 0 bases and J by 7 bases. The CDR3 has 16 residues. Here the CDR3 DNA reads TGCGCCAGCAGCTTGGAGTCCGGGACTAGTTATAATGAGCAGTTCTTC. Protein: CASSLESGTSYNEQFF.

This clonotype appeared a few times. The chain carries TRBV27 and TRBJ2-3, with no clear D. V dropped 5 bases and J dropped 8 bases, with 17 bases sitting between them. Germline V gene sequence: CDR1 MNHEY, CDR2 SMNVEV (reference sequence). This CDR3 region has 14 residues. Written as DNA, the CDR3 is TGTGCCAGCAGTCCCCAACCAGCCCCCCGTACGCAGTATTTT. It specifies CASSPQPAPRTQYF.

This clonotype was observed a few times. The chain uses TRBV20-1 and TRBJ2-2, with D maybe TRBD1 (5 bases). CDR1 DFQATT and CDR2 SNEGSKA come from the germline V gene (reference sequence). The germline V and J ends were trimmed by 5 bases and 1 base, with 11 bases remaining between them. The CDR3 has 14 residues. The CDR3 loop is CSAPGIRNTGELFF. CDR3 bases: TGCAGTGCTCCAGGGATCCGGAACACCGGGGAGCTGTTTTTT.

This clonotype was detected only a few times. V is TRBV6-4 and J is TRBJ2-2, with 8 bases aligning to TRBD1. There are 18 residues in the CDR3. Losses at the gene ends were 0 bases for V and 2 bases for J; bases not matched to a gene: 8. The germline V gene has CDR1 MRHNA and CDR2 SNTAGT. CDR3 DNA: TGTGCCAGCAGTGACTCCCTTCGACAGGGGAGTAACACCGGGGAGCTGTTTTTT. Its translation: CASSDSLRQGSNTGELFF.

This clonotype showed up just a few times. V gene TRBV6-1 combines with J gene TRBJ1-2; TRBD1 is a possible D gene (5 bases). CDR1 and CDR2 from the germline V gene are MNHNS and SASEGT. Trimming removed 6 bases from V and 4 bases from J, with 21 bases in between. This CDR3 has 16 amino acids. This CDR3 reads CASSLSPGVLSYGYTF. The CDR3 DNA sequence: TGTGCCAGCAGCCTCTCCCCGGGGGTTCTATCCTATGGCTACACCTTC.

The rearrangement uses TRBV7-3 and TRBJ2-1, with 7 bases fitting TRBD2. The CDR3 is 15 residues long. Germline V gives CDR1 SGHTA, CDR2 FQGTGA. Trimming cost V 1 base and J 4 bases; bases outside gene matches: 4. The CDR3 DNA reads TGTGCCAGCAGCTTAAGTAGCGGGCCATACAATGAGCAGTTCTTC. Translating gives CASSLSSGPYNEQFF.

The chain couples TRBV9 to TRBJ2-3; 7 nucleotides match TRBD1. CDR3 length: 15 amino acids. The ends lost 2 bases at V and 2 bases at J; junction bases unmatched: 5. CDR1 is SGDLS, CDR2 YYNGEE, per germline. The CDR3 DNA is TGTGCCAGCAGCGTCAGGGGGTATCCCACAGATACGCAGTATTTT. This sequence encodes CASSVRGYPTDTQYF.

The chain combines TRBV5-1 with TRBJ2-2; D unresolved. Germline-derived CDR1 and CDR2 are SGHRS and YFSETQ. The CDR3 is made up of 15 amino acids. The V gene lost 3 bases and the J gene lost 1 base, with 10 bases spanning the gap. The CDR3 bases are TGCGCCAGCAGCTCAAAACGAGTGAACACCGGGGAGCTGTTTTTT. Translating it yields CASSSKRVNTGELFF.

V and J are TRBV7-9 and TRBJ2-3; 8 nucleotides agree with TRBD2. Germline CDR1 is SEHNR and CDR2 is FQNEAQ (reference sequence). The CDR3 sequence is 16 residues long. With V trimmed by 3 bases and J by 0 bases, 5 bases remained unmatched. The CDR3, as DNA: TGTGCCAGCAGCTTTTTTTCGGGGGGGAGCACAGATACGCAGTATTTT. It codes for CASSFFSGGSTDTQYF.

Here the CDR3 reads CASSTRQGNQPQHF. CDR3 in DNA: TGTGCCAGCAGTACGAGACAGGGAAATCAGCCCCAGCATTTT. The chain combines TRBV5-5 with TRBJ1-5; 7 bases line up with TRBD1. This CDR3 is 14 amino acids long. With V trimmed by 5 bases and J by 4 bases, 6 bases remained unmatched. CDR1 SGHKS and CDR2 YYEKEE come from the germline V gene (reference sequence).

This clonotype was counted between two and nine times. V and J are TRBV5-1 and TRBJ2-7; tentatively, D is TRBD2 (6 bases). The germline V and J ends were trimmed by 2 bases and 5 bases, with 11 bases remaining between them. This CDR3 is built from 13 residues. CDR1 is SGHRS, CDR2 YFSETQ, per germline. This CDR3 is CASSFGGAHEQYF. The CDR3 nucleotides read TGCGCCAGCAGCTTTGGCGGGGCCCACGAGCAGTACTTC.

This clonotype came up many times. The CDR3 sequence: CASSQERGPAVEQYF. In DNA, the CDR3 is TGTGCCAGCAGCCAAGAGAGGGGGCCAGCCGTCGAGCAGTACTTC. V usage is TRBV4-2 and J usage is TRBJ2-7, with 7 bases lining up with TRBD1. Trimming took 0 bases from V and 6 from J; bases not matched to a gene: 8. The CDR3 loop spans 15 amino acids. Germline V CDR1 and CDR2: LGHNA, YNFKEQ.

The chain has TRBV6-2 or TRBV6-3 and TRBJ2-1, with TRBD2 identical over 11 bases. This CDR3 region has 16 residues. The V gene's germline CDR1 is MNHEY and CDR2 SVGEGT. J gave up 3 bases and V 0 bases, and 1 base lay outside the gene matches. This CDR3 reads CASSYSTSGGYNEQFF. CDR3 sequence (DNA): TGTGCCAGCAGTTACTCTACTAGCGGGGGCTACAATGAGCAGTTCTTC.

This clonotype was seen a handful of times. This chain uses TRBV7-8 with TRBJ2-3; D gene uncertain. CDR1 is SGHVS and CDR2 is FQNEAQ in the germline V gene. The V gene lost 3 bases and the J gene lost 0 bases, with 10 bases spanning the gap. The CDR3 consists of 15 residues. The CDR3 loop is CASSFNTRSTDTQYF. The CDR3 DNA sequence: TGTGCCAGCAGCTTTAACACCCGGAGCACAGATACGCAGTATTTT.

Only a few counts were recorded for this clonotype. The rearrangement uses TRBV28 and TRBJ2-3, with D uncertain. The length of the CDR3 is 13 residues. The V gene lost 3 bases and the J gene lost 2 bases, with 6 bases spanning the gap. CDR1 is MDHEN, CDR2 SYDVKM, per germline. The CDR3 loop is CASSFRDTDTQYF. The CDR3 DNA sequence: TGTGCCAGCAGTTTTAGGGACACAGATACGCAGTATTTT.

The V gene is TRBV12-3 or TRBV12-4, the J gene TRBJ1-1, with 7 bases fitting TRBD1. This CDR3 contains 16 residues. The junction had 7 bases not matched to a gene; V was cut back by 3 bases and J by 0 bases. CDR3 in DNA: TGTGCCAGCAGTTTGAGGGGGCCCAACATGAACACTGAAGCTTTCTTT. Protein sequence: CASSLRGPNMNTEAFF.